This TCR beta chain is drawn from a study of blood T cell repertoires in COVID-19. Study-wide background: Specimens from acute and convalescent COVID-19 originated in the United States, Italy and Spain. From T cells, B-cell-depleted T cells, or PBMCs came the material, which was cDNA or gDNA.

Per the authors' pipeline: Estimation of nucleated cell counts relied on the amplification of reference gene primers. Method: immunoSEQ multiplex PCR; TCRdb's copy keeps in-frame clones and lacks some. V and J calls and clone size follow that table, whereas D and trimming were derived from the DNA. The sample has around 250,000 clones, less than 90% seen once. This CDR3 region has 18 residues. Germline V lookup: CDR1 SGHDN, CDR2 FVKESK. Trimming took 3 bases from V and 7 from J; bases not matched to a gene: 17. The J gene is TRBJ2-1, the V gene TRBV14; 8 bases match TRBD2. The receptor was derived from a man in his fifties or sixties with acute or convalescent COVID-19. Sequenced sample: peripheral blood. The CDR3 region is CASSHQGELAVFGNEQFF. The CDR3 region has the DNA TGTGCCAGCAGCCACCAAGGAGAACTAGCGGTTTTCGGGAATGAGCAGTTCTTC.